These 16 T cell receptor beta chains share one sample of origin, sequenced in a study of T cells in Graves' hyperthyroidism and ophthalmopathy. Amplification yielded TCR beta CDR3 regions, with RNA transcripts as the source. The HTBI set primed first-round TCR CDR3 RT-PCR. Each CDR3 protein gets one entry after TCRdb re-called the multiplex PCR reads with MiXCR. In the table there are fewer than 850,000 distinct CDR3 sequences, roughly a sixth of which are singletons. Sequenced: blood. Receptors originate from a man in his forties or fifties with Graves' hyperthyroidism.

This clonotype was detected many times. This sequence joins TRBV18 and TRBJ2-7; D possibly corresponds to TRBD2 (5 bases). V was cut by 3 bases and J by 0 bases, with 9 bases left in between. In germline, CDR1 is KGHSH, CDR2 LQKENI. The CDR3 runs to 14 residues. CDR3 loop: CASSPSRDSYEQYF. In DNA form, the CDR3 reads TGTGCCAGCTCACCCTCGAGGGACTCCTACGAGCAGTACTTC.

In this sample, this clonotype turned up many times. CDR3 amino acids: CASSSFRAGGLLNTEAFF. The CDR3 DNA sequence: TGTGCCAGCAGTTCGTTTAGAGCGGGCGGCTTGTTGAACACTGAAGCTTTCTTT. This sequence joins TRBV28 and TRBJ1-1; D remains ambiguous. This CDR3 has 18 residues. Trimming removed 4 bases from V and 0 bases from J, with 21 bases in between. Looked up from germline, CDR1 is MDHEN and CDR2 is SYDVKM.

This clonotype was seen repeatedly, ten times or more. The chain recombines TRBV7-8 with TRBJ2-7; the D is unclear. V was cut by 1 base and J by 6 bases, with 10 bases left in between. From germline, CDR1 is SGHVS and CDR2 FQNEAQ. The CDR3 length is 13 residues. The CDR3 DNA reads TGTGCCAGCAGCTTAGACGGTGTACGCGAGCAGTACTTC. Its translation is CASSLDGVREQYF.

This clonotype appeared a few times. This chain joins TRBV20-1 and TRBJ1-5, with TRBD1 matching 8 bases. There are 13 residues in the CDR3. Unmatched junction bases numbered 6, after V lost 5 bases and J lost 6 bases. Germline V gives CDR1 DFQATT, CDR2 SNEGSKA (reference sequence). The CDR3 DNA reads TGCAGTGCTCGAGGACAGGGAGGTCAGCCCCAGCATTTT. It translates to CSARGQGGQPQHF.

The DNA for the CDR3 is TGTGCCTCAACTGCACTAGAGGGCACAGATACGCAGTATTTT. Translating it yields CASTALEGTDTQYF. The chain couples TRBV9 to TRBJ2-3; TRBD2 is a possible D gene (5 bases). CDR3 length: 14 amino acids. Germline V gene data show CDR1 as SGDLS and CDR2 as YYNGEE. V dropped 10 bases and J dropped 1 base, with 16 bases sitting between them. The complete variable domain, with remaining parts taken from reference TRBV9 and TRBJ2-3, reads DSGVTQTPKHLITATGQRVTLRCSPRSGDLSVYWYQQSLDQGLQFLIQYYNGEERAKGNILERFSAQQFPDLHSELNLSSLELGDSALYFCASTALEGTDTQYFGPGTRLTVL.

As concerns this clonotype: This clone may be a read error of a much larger clone one base away. The genes are TRBV10-3 and TRBJ1-2; perhaps TRBD1 as D (5 bases). The CDR3 loop spans 13 amino acids. The germline V gene encodes CDR1 ENHRY and CDR2 SYGVKD. CDR3 sequence (DNA): TGTACCATCAGTCCGGGGGAGGACTATGGCTACACCTTC. Its translation: CTISPGEDYGYTF.

As for this clonotype: One end of the junction fails to match germline, which may point to a read error. The chain employs TRBV4-1 and TRBJ1-5; 7 bases are shared with TRBD1. The germline V gene has CDR1 MGHRA and CDR2 YSYEKL. This CDR3 contains 15 residues. The CDR3 coding sequence is TGCGCCAGCGGCCAGGGGGGGGGTAGCAATCAGCCCCAGCATTTT. Protein: CASGQGGGSNQPQHF.

This clonotype was detected ten times or more. V is TRBV2 and J is TRBJ2-7; D unresolved. V was pared by 5 bases and J by 0 bases, with 14 bases between. In germline, CDR1 is SNHLY, CDR2 FYNNEI. This CDR3 has 15 amino acids. The CDR3 reads CASSPRTLSSYEQYF. The CDR3 nucleotides read TGTGCCAGCAGTCCTCGTACTCTGAGCTCCTACGAGCAGTACTTC. Combining the CDR3 with reference TRBV2 and TRBJ2-7 gives the whole variable domain EPEVTQTPSHQVTQMGQEVILRCVPISNHLYFYWYRQILGQKVEFLVSFYNNEISEKSEIFDDQFSVERPDGSNFTLKIRSTKLEDSAMYFCASSPRTLSSYEQYFGPGTRLTVT.

This clonotype appeared many times. The rearrangement uses TRBV3-1 and TRBJ1-2; D unresolved. Germline V gene sequence: CDR1 LGHDT, CDR2 YNNKEL (reference sequence). V dropped 0 bases and J dropped 7 bases, with 12 bases sitting between them. The CDR3 is made up of 14 amino acids. CDR3 in amino acids: CASSQDGGRGGYTF. CDR3 nucleotides: TGTGCCAGCAGCCAAGATGGAGGTCGAGGTGGCTACACCTTC. Full variable domain (remainder filled in from reference TRBV3-1 and TRBJ1-2): DTAVSQTPKYLVTQMGNDKSIKCEQNLGHDTMYWYKQDSKKFLKIMFSYNNKELIINETVPNRFSPKSPDKAHLNLHINSLELGDSAVYFCASSQDGGRGGYTFGSGTRLTVV.

This clonotype was seen a single time. This may be a read error: a much more frequent sequence differs by one nucleotide. The chain uses TRBV11-3 and TRBJ2-5, with no clear D. V lost 3 bases and J lost 2, with 16 bases in between. Germline CDR1 is SGHNT and CDR2 is YENEEA. CDR3 length: 16 residues. The CDR3 protein is CASSFGDGWPQETQYF. DNA for the CDR3: TGTGCCAGCAGCTTTGGTGATGGCTGGCCGCAAGAGACCCAGTACTTC.

The V gene is TRBV7-9, the J gene TRBJ2-1; D possibly uses TRBD1 or TRBD2 (5 bases each). Trimming stripped 3 bases from V and 6 bases from J, with 12 bases between. The CDR3 extends over 14 amino acids. The germline CDR1 and CDR2 sequences are SEHNR and FQNEAQ (reference sequence). The CDR3 protein is CASSFPGARNEQFF. The CDR3 bases are TGTGCCAGCAGCTTCCCCGGGGCCCGCAATGAGCAGTTCTTC.

This clonotype showed up many times. The chain recombines TRBV2 with TRBJ1-1; 7 positions agree with TRBD1. This CDR3 region has 14 residues. Per the germline V gene, CDR1 is SNHLY and CDR2 is FYNNEI. Losses at the gene ends were 7 bases for V and 1 base for J; bases not matched to a gene: 6. This CDR3 reads CASTPTGWNTEAFF. In DNA, the CDR3 is TGTGCCAGCACGCCGACAGGGTGGAACACTGAAGCTTTCTTT.

This clonotype was detected only a few times. V is TRBV10-3 and J is TRBJ2-5, with D perhaps TRBD1 (6 bases). Trimming took 7 bases from V and 9 from J, leaving 18 bases between them. This CDR3 has 13 residues. Germline loops: CDR1 ENHRY, CDR2 SYGVKD. CDR3 DNA sequence: TGTGCCATCAAAGATGGGGGCCCCGGGGCCCAGTACTTC. It specifies CAIKDGGPGAQYF.

This clonotype was observed many times. The rearrangement uses TRBV27 and TRBJ1-1; D is unclear. The CDR3 covers 14 residues. Germline CDR1 reads MNHEY; CDR2 reads SMNVEV (reference sequence). Trimming shortened V by 7 bases and J by 1 base, and 13 bases separated the two germline ends. The CDR3 is CASNRGRANTEAFF. The CDR3 DNA follows: TGTGCCAGCAATCGGGGAAGGGCGAACACTGAAGCTTTCTTT.

This chain connects TRBV7-2 to TRBJ2-2; TRBD2 matches 13 bases. V lost 5 bases, J lost 1 base, and 7 bases stayed unmatched. The germline gives CDR1 SGHTA, CDR2 FQGNSA. The CDR3 length is 18 residues. CDR3 region: CASSPTRLAGGNTGELFF. The CDR3 DNA follows: TGTGCCAGCAGCCCAACAAGACTAGCGGGAGGGAACACCGGGGAGCTGTTTTTT.

This clonotype was counted between two and nine times. V and J are TRBV6-1 and TRBJ2-1; 7 nucleotides align to TRBD2. Germline V gene data show CDR1 as MNHNS and CDR2 as SASEGT. V lost 8 bases, J lost 4 bases, and 11 bases stayed unmatched. This CDR3 comprises 15 residues. The CDR3 is CASHGAGEGYNEQFF. DNA for the CDR3: TGTGCCAGCCATGGGGCGGGAGAGGGTTACAATGAGCAGTTCTTC.